The 25 T cell receptor beta chains presented below share a single source sample, sequenced in a study of type 1 regulatory T cells. No antigen has been assigned to these receptors. TCRdb processed the reads anew with MiXCR; each CDR3 protein has one entry. This sample has roughly 71,000 distinct CDR3 sequences, with 50% to 70% found just once. The sequencing sample was made of cultured T cells, either the whole culture or a sorted T cell fraction (not recorded which). Subset given: Tr1-enriched cell product generated in vitro against host alloantigens. These receptors originate from a human donor in good health.

The chain uses TRBV20-1 and TRBJ2-1, with a weak D call TRBD2 (6 bases). Germline assignment: CDR1 DFQATT and CDR2 SNEGSKA (reference sequence). The CDR3 loop spans 18 amino acids. Trimming took 2 bases from V and 1 from J, leaving 21 bases between them. CDR3 region: CSARPILARGGSYNEQFF. The CDR3 nucleotides read TGCAGTGCTAGACCCATACTAGCCCGAGGCGGGTCCTACAATGAGCAGTTCTTC.

The rearrangement joins TRBV3-1 to TRBJ1-2; 7 positions match TRBD1. Germline loops: CDR1 LGHDT, CDR2 YNNKEL (reference sequence). V lost 2 bases to trimming and J lost 14 bases; unmatched junction nucleotides: 8. CDR3 size: 12 residues. CDR3 bases: TGTGCCAGCAGCCAACGACAGGGACAAATGACCTTC. Its protein is CASSQRQGQMTF.

The genes are TRBV6-5 and TRBJ2-7; D perhaps matches TRBD1 (7 bases). The CDR3 covers 12 residues. Germline assignment: CDR1 MNHEY and CDR2 SVGAGI. V was trimmed by 5 bases and J by 7 bases, leaving 12 bases between them. In nucleotides, the CDR3 is TGTGCCAGCAGTGGACCAGGGGGGGAGCAGTACTTC. This codes for CASSGPGGEQYF.

This chain uses TRBV24-1 with TRBJ2-1, with D unclear. Germline V CDR1 and CDR2: KGHDR, SFDVKD. The CDR3 runs to 12 residues. Trimming shortened V by 5 bases and J by 2 bases, and 3 bases separated the two germline ends. The CDR3, as DNA: TGTGCCACCAGTGGGGCCTACAATGAGCAGTTCTTC. This codes for CATSGAYNEQFF.

The CDR3 region has the DNA TGTGCCAGCAGTGAGCAGGCCGGCAAGAACATTCAGTACTTC. Translating gives CASSEQAGKNIQYF. V gene TRBV6-1 combines with J gene TRBJ2-4, with D unclear. CDR1 and CDR2 (germline): MNHNS, SASEGT. Trimming removed 3 bases at V and 7 bases at J, with 13 bases between. The CDR3 is 14 amino acids.

This sequence joins TRBV19 and TRBJ2-5; TRBD1 is a possible D gene (6 bases). The CDR3 is made up of 13 amino acids. Trimming removed 5 bases at V and 5 bases at J, with 12 bases between. Looked up from germline, CDR1 is LNHDA and CDR2 is SQIVND (reference sequence). The CDR3 region is CASSPDRLETQYF. CDR3 nucleotide sequence: TGTGCCAGTAGTCCCGACAGGTTGGAGACCCAGTACTTC.

The rearrangement links TRBV20-1 to TRBJ2-7; 11 nucleotides match TRBD2. Trimming removed 0 bases from V and 8 bases from J; junction bases left unmatched: 9. The CDR3 is 15 amino acids. Germline V gives CDR1 DFQATT, CDR2 SNEGSKA (reference sequence). The CDR3 sequence: CSARDPTSGSFQQYF. DNA for the CDR3: TGCAGTGCTAGAGATCCCACTAGCGGGAGTTTCCAGCAGTACTTC.

This clonotype came up once. The chain has TRBV20-1 and TRBJ2-7; 8 nucleotides match TRBD1. V gave up 5 bases and J gave up 3 bases; unmatched junction bases: 6. The germline gives CDR1 DFQATT, CDR2 SNEGSKA (reference sequence). The CDR3 runs 13 residues. As DNA, the CDR3 is TGCAGTGCTCCGGGACAGGTCTTCTACGAGCAGTACTTC. Translation: CSAPGQVFYEQYF.

The chain combines TRBV2 with TRBJ2-1; 7 bases are shared with TRBD2. CDR3 length: 16 amino acids. Germline V gene lookup returns CDR1 SNHLY and CDR2 FYNNEI. The V segment lost 3 bases and the J segment 5 bases; nucleotides outside the gene matches: 10. CDR3 sequence: CASSDIGVSGHNEQFF. In DNA form, the CDR3 reads TGTGCCAGCAGTGATATCGGAGTTAGCGGGCACAATGAGCAGTTCTTC. The complete variable domain, with remaining parts taken from reference TRBV2 and TRBJ2-1, reads EPEVTQTPSHQVTQMGQEVILRCVPISNHLYFYWYRQILGQKVEFLVSFYNNEISEKSEIFDDQFSVERPDGSNFTLKIRSTKLEDSAMYFCASSDIGVSGHNEQFFGPGTRLTVL.

This sequence joins TRBV6-1 and TRBJ2-5; 11 positions match TRBD2. Germline V gives CDR1 MNHNS, CDR2 SASEGT. CDR3 length equals 15 residues. Trimming cost V 4 bases and J 2 bases; bases outside gene matches: 3. DNA for the CDR3: TGTGCCAGCAGTGCGGGACTAGCGGATCAAGAGACCCAGTACTTC. Protein product: CASSAGLADQETQYF.

This chain joins TRBV27 and TRBJ2-1; possible D gene TRBD2, 5 bases. Looked up from germline, CDR1 is MNHEY and CDR2 is SMNVEV (reference sequence). V was shortened by 3 bases and J by 2 bases, with 8 bases between the two germline ends. The length of the CDR3 is 14 residues. The CDR3 nucleotides are TGTGCCAGCAGTTTGGAGAGGGCCTACAATGAGCAGTTCTTC. Translated: CASSLERAYNEQFF.

The chain employs TRBV6-2 or TRBV6-3 and TRBJ2-5, with D tentatively TRBD2 (5 bases). With 6 bases removed from V and 9 bases from J, the gap between germline ends came to 17 bases. The CDR3 runs to 13 residues. Per germline, CDR1 MNHEY and CDR2 SVGEGT. CDR3 DNA sequence: TGTGCCAGCAGGTCTCCCGCTATCGGGGCCCAGTACTTC. The encoded protein is CASRSPAIGAQYF.

This clonotype was observed a handful of times. The J gene is TRBJ1-5, the V gene TRBV28, with D maybe TRBD1 (5 bases). Germline V CDR1 and CDR2: MDHEN, SYDVKM. This CDR3 has 19 residues. V lost 7 bases to trimming and J lost 4 bases, with 29 bases between them. Written as DNA, the CDR3 is TGTGCCAGCACCATTATGGTGAGCAGGGCCAGAGGGATAAATCAGCCCCAGCATTTT. Translating it yields CASTIMVSRARGINQPQHF.

The chain uses TRBV5-6 and TRBJ2-3; a weak D match, TRBD2 (6 bases). This CDR3 contains 16 residues. Trimming removed 4 bases at V and 0 bases at J, with 15 bases between. Per the germline V gene, CDR1 is SGHDT and CDR2 is YYEEEE. As DNA, the CDR3 is TGTGCCAGCAGCGGGGAAGTGAGCGGGAGCACAGATACGCAGTATTTT. It codes for CASSGEVSGSTDTQYF. Together with reference TRBV5-6 and TRBJ2-3, the CDR3 gives the full variable domain: DAGVTQSPTHLIKTRGQQVTLRCSPKSGHDTVSWYQQALGQGPQFIFQYYEEEERQRGNFPDRFSGHQFPNYSSELNVNALLLGDSALYLCASSGEVSGSTDTQYFGPGTRLTVL.

This clonotype came up a few times. This rearrangement joins TRBV27 to TRBJ1-2; the match to TRBD1 covers 7 bases. The CDR3 is 13 residues long. J was trimmed by 4 bases and V by 9 bases; bases with no gene match: 8. Germline CDR1 reads MNHEY; CDR2 reads SMNVEV (reference sequence). The CDR3 DNA reads TGTGCCAGACGTAGACAGGGAGCCTATGGCTACACCTTC. It is translated as CARRRQGAYGYTF.

Remarks on this clonotype: No conserved phenylalanine or tryptophan is present at the end of the CDR3, so a read error is the likely explanation. J is TRBJ2-1 and V is TRBV24-1; D is unclear. CDR1 is KGHDR and CDR2 is SFDVKD in the germline V gene. Between the trimmed V and J ends, which lost 3 bases and 5 bases, there was a span of 13 bases. This CDR3 has 15 amino acids. The CDR3 loop is CATSDPGPGDNEQFS. CDR3 DNA sequence: TGTGCCACCAGTGATCCCGGACCAGGAGACAATGAGCAGTTCTCC.

The chain carries TRBV10-3 and TRBJ1-4; D perhaps matches TRBD1 (5 bases). The CDR3 totals 13 residues. Deletions cut 7 bases from V and 6 bases from J, with 12 bases between. The germline V gene has CDR1 ENHRY and CDR2 SYGVKD. The CDR3 region is CAINGGEDEKLFF. The CDR3 DNA sequence: TGTGCCATCAACGGGGGGGAAGATGAAAAACTGTTTTTT.

The chain employs TRBV15 and TRBJ2-1; D is undetermined. The length of the CDR3 is 16 residues. Germline V gene data show CDR1 as LNHNV and CDR2 as YYDKDF (reference sequence). Trimming cost V 7 bases and J 6 bases, with 22 bases left between them. The CDR3 region has the DNA TGTGCCACCAAGATCCTGTCCGTCGCAGGAGCCAATGAGCAGTTCTTC. It yields the protein CATKILSVAGANEQFF.

The chain joins TRBV10-3 to TRBJ1-4, with D hard to call. This CDR3 contains 17 residues. Germline lookup yields CDR1 ENHRY and CDR2 SYGVKD. Deletions cut 11 bases from V and 0 bases from J, with 22 bases between. Written as DNA, the CDR3 is TGTGCCGTGCCTGGGTTAGGGAACTCTTCAACTAATGAAAAACTGTTTTTT. Its translation is CAVPGLGNSSTNEKLFF.

The chain recombines TRBV27 with TRBJ2-1, with 7 nucleotides matching TRBD2. V was clipped by 3 bases and J by 6 bases; unmatched bases: 5. The CDR3 covers 14 residues. CDR1 and CDR2 from the germline V gene are MNHEY and SMNVEV (reference sequence). CDR3: CASSFRREFNEQFF. The CDR3 coding sequence is TGTGCCAGCAGTTTCCGGCGGGAGTTCAATGAGCAGTTCTTC.

The chain links TRBV3-1 to TRBJ2-5; D is ambiguous. The germline V gene has CDR1 LGHDT and CDR2 YNNKEL (reference sequence). V lost 0 bases and J 3 bases, leaving 2 bases between the germline ends. The CDR3 runs to 12 residues. In DNA, the CDR3 is TGTGCCAGCAGCCAAGAAGAAGAGACCCAGTACTTC. It specifies CASSQEEETQYF.

This chain uses TRBV20-1 with TRBJ1-4; the D gene is possibly TRBD1 (6 bases). CDR3 size: 13 residues. The germline gives CDR1 DFQATT, CDR2 SNEGSKA (reference sequence). V was clipped by 5 bases and J by 7 bases, with 14 bases between them. CDR3: CSASRGGGEKLFF. CDR3 sequence (DNA): TGCAGTGCTTCGCGCGGGGGCGGTGAAAAACTGTTTTTT.

This chain uses TRBV5-1 with TRBJ2-2; D is possibly TRBD1 (6 bases). Germline values: CDR1 SGHRS, CDR2 YFSETQ. V lost 1 base to trimming and J lost 5 bases, with 12 bases between them. This CDR3 is 15 amino acids long. The CDR3 reads CASSLRPTGTGELFF. CDR3 in DNA: TGCGCCAGCAGCTTGCGTCCCACAGGGACCGGGGAGCTGTTTTTT.

The chain joins TRBV6-1 to TRBJ1-1; D possibly corresponds to TRBD1 (6 bases). The ends were cut back, 4 bases at V and 0 bases at J, with 12 bases in the middle. In germline, CDR1 is MNHNS, CDR2 SASEGT. CDR3 length equals 15 residues. The CDR3 DNA is TGTGCCAGCAGTGCCGAGGGGGACATGAACACTGAAGCTTTCTTT. Its protein is CASSAEGDMNTEAFF.

The chain links TRBV7-2 to TRBJ2-3, with D possibly matching TRBD2 (5 bases). Germline V gene lookup returns CDR1 SGHTA and CDR2 FQGNSA. The V gene lost 0 bases and the J gene lost 2 bases, with 6 bases spanning the gap. The CDR3 is 14 residues long. In DNA, the CDR3 is TGTGCCAGCAGCTTAGCGGAGGCCACAGATACGCAGTATTTT. Its translation: CASSLAEATDTQYF.